This T cell receptor (beta chain) is drawn from a study of T cell changes during pregnancy in multiple sclerosis. The count of this clone is one. Here immunoSEQ multiplex PCR was the method, and the copy in TCRdb shows in-frame clones only, minus some. The table includes tens of thousands of clones, over 85% detected once. The germline V and J ends were trimmed by 0 bases and 7 bases, with 10 bases remaining between them. CDR3 length: 13 amino acids. Germline CDR1 reads SGDLS; CDR2 reads YYNGEE. V gene TRBV9 combines with J gene TRBJ2-5, with D possibly TRBD2 on 5 matching bases. The sample consisted of CD4+ T cells from peripheral blood mononuclear cells, taken in the first trimester of pregnancy. The clonotype originates from a female donor with multiple sclerosis, enrolled in a pregnancy study. CDR3 region: CASSVGEKGTQYF. The CDR3 DNA follows: TGTGCCAGCAGCGTAGGGGAGAAGGGGACCCAGTACTTC.